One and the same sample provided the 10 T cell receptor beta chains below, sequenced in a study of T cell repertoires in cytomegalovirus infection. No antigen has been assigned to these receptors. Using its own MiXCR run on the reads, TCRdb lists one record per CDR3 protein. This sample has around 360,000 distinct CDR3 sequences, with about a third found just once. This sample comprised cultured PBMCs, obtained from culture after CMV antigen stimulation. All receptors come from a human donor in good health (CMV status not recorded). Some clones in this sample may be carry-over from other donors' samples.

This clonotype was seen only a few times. The CDR3 DNA sequence: TGTGCCAGCAGCCCCAGGGCTAGCGGGACTTACAATGAGCAGTTCTTC. Protein sequence: CASSPRASGTYNEQFF. The chain has TRBV7-4 and TRBJ2-1, with TRBD2 matching 9 bases. The V gene's germline CDR1 is SGHVT and CDR2 SQSDAQ. With V trimmed by 5 bases and J by 4 bases, 9 bases remained unmatched. This CDR3 is 16 amino acids long.

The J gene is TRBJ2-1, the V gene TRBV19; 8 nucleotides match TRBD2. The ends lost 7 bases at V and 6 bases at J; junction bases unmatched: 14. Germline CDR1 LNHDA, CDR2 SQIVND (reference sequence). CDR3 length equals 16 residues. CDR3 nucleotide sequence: TGTGCCAGTAACACCCGGCGGGGGGAGGGCCTCAATGAGCAGTTCTTC. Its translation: CASNTRRGEGLNEQFF. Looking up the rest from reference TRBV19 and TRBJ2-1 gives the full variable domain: DGGITQSPKYLFRKEGQNVTLSCEQNLNHDAMYWYRQDPGQGLRLIYYSQIVNDFQKGDIAEGYSVSREKKESFPLTVTSAQKNPTAFYLCASNTRRGEGLNEQFFGPGTRLTVL.

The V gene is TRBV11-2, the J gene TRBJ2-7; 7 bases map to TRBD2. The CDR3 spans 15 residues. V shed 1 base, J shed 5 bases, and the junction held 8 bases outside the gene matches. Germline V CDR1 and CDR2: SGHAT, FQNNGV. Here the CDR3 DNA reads TGTGCCAGCAGCTTAGGGGGGAGGGTTTTAGACGAGCAGTACTTC. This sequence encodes CASSLGGRVLDEQYF. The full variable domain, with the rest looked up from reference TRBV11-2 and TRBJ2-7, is EAGVAQSPRYKIIEKRQSVAFWCNPISGHATLYWYQQILGQGPKLLIQFQNNGVVDDSQLPKDRFSAERLKGVDSTLKIQPAKLEDSAVYLCASSLGGRVLDEQYFGPGTRLTVT.

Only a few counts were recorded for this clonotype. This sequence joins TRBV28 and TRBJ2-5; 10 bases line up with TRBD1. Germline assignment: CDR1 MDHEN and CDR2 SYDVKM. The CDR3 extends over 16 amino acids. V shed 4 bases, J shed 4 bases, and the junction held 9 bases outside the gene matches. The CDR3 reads CASSSNFDRGRETQYF. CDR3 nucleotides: TGTGCCAGCAGTTCCAACTTCGACAGGGGGCGAGAGACCCAGTACTTC.

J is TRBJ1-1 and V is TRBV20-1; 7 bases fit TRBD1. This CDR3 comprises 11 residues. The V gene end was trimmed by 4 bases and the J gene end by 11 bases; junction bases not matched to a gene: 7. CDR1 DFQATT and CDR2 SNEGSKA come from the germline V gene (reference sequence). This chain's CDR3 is CSATTGPAAFF. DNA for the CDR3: TGCAGTGCTACGACAGGGCCCGCCGCTTTCTTT.

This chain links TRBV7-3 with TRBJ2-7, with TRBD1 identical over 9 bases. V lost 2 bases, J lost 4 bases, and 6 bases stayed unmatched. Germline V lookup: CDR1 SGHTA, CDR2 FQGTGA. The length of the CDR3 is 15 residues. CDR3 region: CASSLGGTGRYEQYF. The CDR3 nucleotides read TGTGCCAGCAGCTTAGGTGGGACAGGGAGGTACGAGCAGTACTTC. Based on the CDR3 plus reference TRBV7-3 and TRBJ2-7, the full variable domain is GAGVSQTPSNKVTEKGKYVELRCDPISGHTALYWYRQSLGQGPEFLIYFQGTGAADDSGLPNDRFFAVRPEGSVSTLKIQRTERGDSAVYLCASSLGGTGRYEQYFGPGTRLTVT.

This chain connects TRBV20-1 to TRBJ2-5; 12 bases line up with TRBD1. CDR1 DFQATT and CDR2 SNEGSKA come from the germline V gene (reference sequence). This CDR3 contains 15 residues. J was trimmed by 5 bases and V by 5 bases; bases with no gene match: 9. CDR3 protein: CSAGGDRGRSETQYF. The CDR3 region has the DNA TGCAGTGCTGGGGGGGACAGGGGGCGAAGCGAGACCCAGTACTTC.

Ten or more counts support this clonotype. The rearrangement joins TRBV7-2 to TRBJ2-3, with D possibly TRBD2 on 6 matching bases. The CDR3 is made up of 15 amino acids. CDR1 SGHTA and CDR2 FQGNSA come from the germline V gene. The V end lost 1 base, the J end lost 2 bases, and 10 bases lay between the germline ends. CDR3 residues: CASSLVGGITDTQYF. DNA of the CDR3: TGTGCCAGCAGCTTAGTGGGCGGGATCACAGATACGCAGTATTTT.

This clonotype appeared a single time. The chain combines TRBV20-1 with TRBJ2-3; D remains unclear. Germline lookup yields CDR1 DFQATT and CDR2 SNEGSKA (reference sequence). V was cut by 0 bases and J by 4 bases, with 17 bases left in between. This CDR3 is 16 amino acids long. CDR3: CSARDSLSLWSDTQYF. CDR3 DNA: TGCAGTGCTAGAGACTCCTTATCCCTCTGGTCAGATACGCAGTATTTT.

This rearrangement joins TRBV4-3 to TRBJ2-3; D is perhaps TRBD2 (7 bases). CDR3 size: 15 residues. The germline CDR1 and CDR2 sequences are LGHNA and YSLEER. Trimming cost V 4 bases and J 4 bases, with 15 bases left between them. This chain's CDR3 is CASSRDGGRPDTQYF. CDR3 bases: TGCGCCAGCAGCCGCGACGGGGGGCGTCCAGATACGCAGTATTTT.